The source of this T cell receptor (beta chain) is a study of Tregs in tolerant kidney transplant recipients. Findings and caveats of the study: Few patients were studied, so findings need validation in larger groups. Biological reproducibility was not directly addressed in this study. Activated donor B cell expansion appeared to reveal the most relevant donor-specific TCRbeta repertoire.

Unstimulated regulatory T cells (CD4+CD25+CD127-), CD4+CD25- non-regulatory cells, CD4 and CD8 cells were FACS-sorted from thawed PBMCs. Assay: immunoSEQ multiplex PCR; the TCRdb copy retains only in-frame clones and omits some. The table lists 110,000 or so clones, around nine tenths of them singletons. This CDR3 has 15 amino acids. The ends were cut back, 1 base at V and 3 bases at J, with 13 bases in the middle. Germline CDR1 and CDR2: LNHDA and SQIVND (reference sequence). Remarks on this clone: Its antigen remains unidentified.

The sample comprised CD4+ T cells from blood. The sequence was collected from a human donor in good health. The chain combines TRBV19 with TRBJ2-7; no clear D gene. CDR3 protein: CASSIVGQTVYEQYF. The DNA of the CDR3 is TGTGCCAGTAGTATAGTCGGGCAGACCGTCTACGAGCAGTACTTC.